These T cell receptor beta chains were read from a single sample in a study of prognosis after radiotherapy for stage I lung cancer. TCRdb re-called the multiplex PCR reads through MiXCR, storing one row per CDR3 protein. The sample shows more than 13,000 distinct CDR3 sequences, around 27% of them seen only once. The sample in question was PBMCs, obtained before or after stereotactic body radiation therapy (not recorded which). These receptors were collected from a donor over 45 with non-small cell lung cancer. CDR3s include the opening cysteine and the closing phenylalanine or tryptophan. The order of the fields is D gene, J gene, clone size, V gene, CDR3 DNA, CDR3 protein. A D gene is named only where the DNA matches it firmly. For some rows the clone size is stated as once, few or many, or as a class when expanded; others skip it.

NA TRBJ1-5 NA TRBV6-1 TGTGCCAGCAGTGTATCCCACGGATCAAATCAGCCCCAGCATTTT CASSVSHGSNQPQHF
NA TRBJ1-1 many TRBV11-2 TGTGCCAGCAGCCAAGAGACGGGGAACACTGAAGCTTTCTTT CASSQETGNTEAFF
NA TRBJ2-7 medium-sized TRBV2 TGTGCCAGCAGGAACCTAGTAGCCTACGAGCAGTACTTC CASRNLVAYEQYF
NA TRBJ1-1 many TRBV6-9 TGTGCCAGCAGTTGGGACGGTTCTGAAGCTTTCTTT CASSWDGSEAFF
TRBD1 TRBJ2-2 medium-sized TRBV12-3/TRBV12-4 TGTGCCAGCAGTCTACAGGGGTACACCGGGGAGCTGTTTTTT CASSLQGYTGELFF
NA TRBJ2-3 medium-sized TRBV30 TGTGCCTGGAGTGTATTTGGGGACACAGATACGCAGTATTTT CAWSVFGDTDTQYF
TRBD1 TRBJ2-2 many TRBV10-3 TGTGCCATCAGCAGACAGGGGGCGGTTAACACCGGGGAGCTGTTTTTT CAISRQGAVNTGELFF
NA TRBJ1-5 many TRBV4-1 TGCGCCAGCAGCCAAGATGTTACAGCAGCAAGATATCAGCCCCAGCATTTT CASSQDVTAARYQPQHF
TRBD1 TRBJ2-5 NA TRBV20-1 TGCAGTGCTTTCGTCAGGGGGATGCAAGAGACCCAGTACTTC CSAFVRGMQETQYF
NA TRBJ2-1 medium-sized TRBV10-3 TGTGCCATCAGTGAGCAAACAGAGGATGAGCAGTTCTTC CAISEQTEDEQFF
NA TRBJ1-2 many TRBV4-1 TGCGCCAGCAGCCAAGACAGGGGCAACTATGGCTACACCTTC CASSQDRGNYGYTF
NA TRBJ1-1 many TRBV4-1 TGCGCCAGCAGCCAAGTCGGCAGCCCGGGCAACACTGAAGCTTTCTTT CASSQVGSPGNTEAFF
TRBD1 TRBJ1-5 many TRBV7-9 TGTGCCAGCAGCTGGGACAGGGAGGGACCCCAGCATTTT CASSWDREGPQHF
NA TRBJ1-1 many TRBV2 TGTGCCAGCAGTGAGGACATTTGGGTTGAAGCTTTCTTT CASSEDIWVEAFF
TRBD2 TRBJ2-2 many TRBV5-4 TGTGCCAGCAGCCCCGGGACTAGCGGGACCGGGGAGCTGTTTTTT CASSPGTSGTGELFF
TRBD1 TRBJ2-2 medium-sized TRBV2 TGTGCCAGCACCAAGGGACAGGGGGGATTCGCCGGGGAGCTGTTTTTT CASTKGQGGFAGELFF
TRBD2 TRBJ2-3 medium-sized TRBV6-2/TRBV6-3 TGTGCCAGCAGCCCCGTTAATAGCGGGGGAGATACGCAGTATTTT CASSPVNSGGDTQYF
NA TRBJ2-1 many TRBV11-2 TGTGCCAGCAGCCCAGGGACATCGTCATACAATGAGCAGTTCTTC CASSPGTSSYNEQFF